These 26 T cell receptor beta chains came from one sample sequenced in a study of T-cell reconstitution after alpha-beta-depleted transplantation in children (dated by TCRdb to the mid-2010s). Library construction relied on PCR. The data were produced on an Illumina HiSeq 2500. Molecular barcoding was employed in the preparation of TCR libraries, with unique molecular identifiers being used to normalize TCRbeta repertoire quantification. TCRdb reprocessed the public reads (quality trimming at Q25 with fastp, clone calling with MiXCR) and kept in-frame beta chains. A single entry per CDR3 protein holds the most common genes and DNA from its merged rows. A total of hundreds of thousands of distinct CDR3 sequences appear in this sample, about 15% of them only once. The ten largest clones add up to around 44% of the sample. Taken with the paper, the label for treatment or condition translates to: allogeneic hematopoietic cell transplantation with graft depleted of TCRalphabeta T cells and CD19 B cells.

Sequences were derived from PBMCs, mostly from graft donor cells, sampled 360 days after TCRalphabeta/CD19-depleted stem cell transplant. Receptors were obtained from a male patient aged 2-15 years who had a stem cell transplant for acute lymphoblastic leukemia, so the T cells may come from the graft donor.

This chain links TRBV18 with TRBJ2-5, with a possible D match to TRBD1 (5 bases). Germline values: CDR1 KGHSH, CDR2 LQKENI. This CDR3 is 11 amino acids long. Trimming cost V 1 base and J 11 bases, with 8 bases left between them. The CDR3 loop is CASSPQNRQYF. For the CDR3, the DNA is TGTGCCAGCTCACCACAGAACAGGCAGTACTTC.

CDR3 in amino acids: CSARLTGGLETQYF. CDR3 bases: TGCAGTGCTAGACTGACAGGGGGCTTAGAGACCCAGTACTTC. The J gene is TRBJ2-5, the V gene TRBV20-1; 10 bases align to TRBD1. From germline, CDR1 is DFQATT and CDR2 SNEGSKA (reference sequence). There are 14 residues in the CDR3. V was pared by 2 bases and J by 4 bases, with 4 bases of the junction left unmatched.

The V call is TRBV6-5, the J call TRBJ2-2; D call uncertain. The V and J ends lost 2 bases and 6 bases respectively, with 7 bases between them. There are 13 residues in the CDR3. Per germline, CDR1 MNHEY and CDR2 SVGAGI. CDR3 coding DNA: TGTGCCAGCAGTTACGGGGTTTCCGGGGAGCTGTTTTTT. Its translation: CASSYGVSGELFF.

This clonotype has more than one count but fewer than ten. The chain employs TRBV5-1 and TRBJ1-4, with D tentatively TRBD1 (6 bases). V lost 1 base, J lost 7 bases, and 8 bases lay in between. The CDR3 loop spans 13 amino acids. From germline, CDR1 is SGHRS and CDR2 YFSETQ. CDR3 coding DNA: TGCGCCAGCAGCTTGTCCAGGGGTGAAAAACTGTTTTTT. Its protein product is CASSLSRGEKLFF.

The gene calls are TRBV5-1 and TRBJ2-7; 9 bases are shared with TRBD1. CDR1 SGHRS and CDR2 YFSETQ come from the germline V gene. The V and J ends lost 3 bases and 3 bases, in that order; junction bases with no gene match: 4. The CDR3 is 14 residues long. CDR3 sequence: CASSWDRAYYEQYF. DNA of the CDR3: TGCGCCAGCAGCTGGGACAGGGCCTACTACGAGCAGTACTTC.

This clonotype was observed a handful of times. The chain combines TRBV5-1 with TRBJ2-2, with a possible D match to TRBD2 (5 bases). The CDR3 spans 13 residues. The ends were cut back, 3 bases at V and 7 bases at J, with 10 bases in the middle. The V gene's germline CDR1 is SGHRS and CDR2 YFSETQ. For the CDR3, the DNA is TGCGCCAGCAGCTCCGGACTGCGCGGGGAGCTGTTTTTT. This sequence encodes CASSSGLRGELFF.

This clonotype has a count of ten or more. The chain carries TRBV6-2 or TRBV6-3 and TRBJ1-2, with D unresolved. Trimming left V 5 bases short and J 3 bases short, with 4 bases between. Germline V gives CDR1 MNHEY, CDR2 SVGEGT. This CDR3 has 11 residues. Here the CDR3 DNA reads TGTGCCAGCAGTGAACACTATGGCTACACCTTC. Residues: CASSEHYGYTF.

This clonotype has just a few counts. The chain joins TRBV12-3 or TRBV12-4 to TRBJ2-6; 10 bases are a match to TRBD1. The CDR3 covers 20 residues. The ends lost 4 bases at V and 2 bases at J; junction bases unmatched: 14. The CDR3 protein is CASSSPSPGQGITGANVLTF. DNA of the CDR3: TGTGCCAGCAGTTCACCCTCGCCGGGACAGGGGATTACTGGGGCCAACGTCCTGACTTTC.

This chain connects TRBV11-2 to TRBJ2-7; 10 bases are a match to TRBD2. The CDR3 is made up of 14 amino acids. The V segment lost 5 bases and the J segment 4 bases; nucleotides outside the gene matches: 5. Per the germline V gene, CDR1 is SGHAT and CDR2 is FQNNGV. The CDR3: CASSNSGGPYEQYF. CDR3 sequence (DNA): TGTGCCAGCAGCAATAGCGGGGGGCCTTACGAGCAGTACTTC.

The chain has TRBV29-1 and TRBJ2-4; the D gene is possibly TRBD1 (6 bases). This CDR3 contains 11 residues. Trimming took off 6 bases at V and 5 bases at J, with 8 bases between the two ends. Germline CDR1 is SQVTM and CDR2 is ANQGSEA. The CDR3 region is CSVQGENIQYF. CDR3 sequence (DNA): TGCAGCGTACAGGGCGAAAACATTCAGTACTTC.

CDR3 DNA: TGTGCCAGCAGTTTAGCGCTAGGGACAGGGAAACAGCCCCAGCATTTT. It specifies CASSLALGTGKQPQHF. The chain uses TRBV12-3 or TRBV12-4 and TRBJ1-5; 9 nucleotides align to TRBD1. This CDR3 comprises 16 residues. Germline trimming cut 0 bases from V and 7 bases from J; bases unmatched to any gene: 7.

This clonotype occurred a few times. The chain carries TRBV5-1 and TRBJ2-1, with D possibly matching TRBD2 (6 bases). The length of the CDR3 is 17 residues. CDR1 SGHRS and CDR2 YFSETQ come from the germline V gene. V was pared by 0 bases and J by 10 bases, with 23 bases between. The CDR3 nucleotides are TGCGCCAGCAGCTTGGACTCTGTGCGGACGGCGGAGGGAGAGCAGTTCTTC. This sequence encodes CASSLDSVRTAEGEQFF.

V and J are TRBV6-1 and TRBJ1-6; D unresolved. CDR1 is MNHNS, CDR2 SASEGT, per germline. The CDR3 runs 13 residues. Trimming left V 8 bases short and J 7 bases short, with 12 bases between. In nucleotides, the CDR3 is TGTGCCAGCGGGTTCCATGGGAATTCACCCCTCCACTTT. Its translation is CASGFHGNSPLHF.

This clonotype was seen many times. The chain carries TRBV12-3 or TRBV12-4 and TRBJ2-6; no definite D call. This CDR3 region has 15 residues. V lost 4 bases to trimming and J lost 3 bases, with 10 bases between them. In nucleotides, the CDR3 is TGTGCCAGCAGTTCCCCGTTAGTTGGGGCCAACGTCCTGACTTTC. Residues: CASSSPLVGANVLTF.

This clonotype has just a few counts. This chain links TRBV29-1 with TRBJ2-5; a possible D gene is TRBD2 (6 bases). This CDR3 contains 12 residues. The germline V gene has CDR1 SQVTM and CDR2 ANQGSEA. For the CDR3, the DNA is TGCGGCAGTCGGGGGTCTCAAGAGACCCAGTACTTC. Its translation: CGSRGSQETQYF.

In this sample, this clonotype turned up a few times. The rearrangement joins TRBV29-1 to TRBJ1-2; TRBD1 matches at 8 bases. The V segment lost 4 bases and the J segment 4 bases; nucleotides outside the gene matches: 2. The CDR3 is 12 residues long. The germline CDR1 and CDR2 sequences are SQVTM and ANQGSEA. The DNA of the CDR3 is TGCAGCGTTGCAGGGGGCCCCTATGGCTACACCTTC. This encodes CSVAGGPYGYTF.

This clonotype has ten or more counts. The chain couples TRBV20-1 to TRBJ2-7; perhaps TRBD2 as D (5 bases). Germline CDR1 reads DFQATT; CDR2 reads SNEGSKA (reference sequence). The CDR3 spans 12 residues. V gave up 0 bases and J gave up 11 bases, with 14 bases separating them. CDR3 in DNA: TGCAGTGCTAGAGATGGAGGTAGCCCGGAGTACTTC. Protein sequence: CSARDGGSPEYF.

This clonotype was observed a few times. The chain couples TRBV19 to TRBJ2-5; D gene unclear. The CDR3 totals 11 residues. Between the trimmed V and J ends, which lost 8 bases and 5 bases, there was a span of 9 bases. The V gene's germline CDR1 is LNHDA and CDR2 SQIVND (reference sequence). CDR3 amino acids: CASGVEETQYF. Here the CDR3 DNA reads TGTGCCAGTGGGGTTGAGGAGACCCAGTACTTC.

This clonotype was counted between two and nine times. This chain joins TRBV12-3 or TRBV12-4 and TRBJ2-1, with 9 bases lining up with TRBD2. This CDR3 comprises 16 residues. Trimming cost V 5 bases and J 0 bases; bases outside gene matches: 5. CDR3 region: CASSRGLAPSYNEQFF. CDR3 sequence (DNA): TGTGCCAGCAGTCGGGGACTAGCCCCCTCCTACAATGAGCAGTTCTTC.

The chain carries TRBV7-8 and TRBJ1-2; D might be TRBD1 (5 bases). The CDR3 loop spans 14 amino acids. CDR1 and CDR2 (germline): SGHVS, FQNEAQ. V gave up 6 bases and J gave up 4 bases, with 15 bases separating them. DNA of the CDR3: TGTGCCAGCAGTCTAGAGTGGGACGGCTATGGCTACACCTTC. Residues: CASSLEWDGYGYTF.

The chain has TRBV19 and TRBJ2-7; D uncertain. The ends were cut back, 3 bases at V and 4 bases at J, with 13 bases in the middle. The CDR3 is made up of 14 amino acids. Per the germline V gene, CDR1 is LNHDA and CDR2 is SQIVND (reference sequence). The CDR3 DNA reads as TGTGCCAGTAGTATTCTAGGCGGCTTATACGAGCAGTACTTC. It is translated as CASSILGGLYEQYF.

This chain links TRBV5-1 with TRBJ2-5, with D perhaps matching TRBD2 (6 bases). Germline-derived CDR1 and CDR2 are SGHRS and YFSETQ. The CDR3 runs 12 residues. Trimming left V 7 bases short and J 3 bases short, with 10 bases between. The CDR3, as DNA: TGCGCCAGCCGGGACTGGGAAGAGACCCAGTACTTC. This translates into CASRDWEETQYF.

V gene TRBV29-1 combines with J gene TRBJ1-2; D gene uncertain. V lost 3 bases and J lost 5, with 10 bases in between. This CDR3 region has 12 residues. Germline V gene lookup returns CDR1 SQVTM and CDR2 ANQGSEA. The DNA of the CDR3 is TGCAGCGTTGAGAGAGCTTTATATGGCTACACCTTC. Protein: CSVERALYGYTF.

The CDR3 DNA follows: TGTGCCAGCAGTTACTCCGCAGGGTTCGGTGGAAACACCATATATTTT. It specifies CASSYSAGFGGNTIYF. V is TRBV6-5 and J is TRBJ1-3; D is perhaps TRBD1 (5 bases). The CDR3 consists of 16 residues. Trimming took off 0 bases at V and 3 bases at J, with 12 bases between the two ends. Per germline, CDR1 MNHEY and CDR2 SVGAGI.

In its sample, this clonotype was seen many times. The chain employs TRBV29-1 and TRBJ2-5; 9 bases are shared with TRBD2. CDR3 length: 13 amino acids. The trim removed 8 bases at V and 6 bases at J, leaving 10 bases unmatched. Germline CDR1 and CDR2: SQVTM and ANQGSEA. CDR3 loop: CSSRGGGGKTQYF. In DNA, the CDR3 is TGCAGCTCGAGGGGCGGGGGGGGAAAGACCCAGTACTTC.

This clonotype occurred a few times. This chain connects TRBV3-1 to TRBJ1-5; TRBD1 is a possible D gene (6 bases). The CDR3 covers 16 residues. The V end was cut by 4 bases, the J end by 0 bases, with 13 bases between. Germline CDR1 is LGHDT and CDR2 is YNNKEL (reference sequence). The CDR3 reads CASSPNTGISNQPQHF. CDR3 sequence (DNA): TGTGCCAGCAGCCCAAACACAGGGATTAGCAATCAGCCCCAGCATTTT. The full variable domain, completed using reference TRBV3-1 and TRBJ1-5, is DTAVSQTPKYLVTQMGNDKSIKCEQNLGHDTMYWYKQDSKKFLKIMFSYNNKELIINETVPNRFSPKSPDKAHLNLHINSLELGDSAVYFCASSPNTGISNQPQHFGDGTRLSIL.